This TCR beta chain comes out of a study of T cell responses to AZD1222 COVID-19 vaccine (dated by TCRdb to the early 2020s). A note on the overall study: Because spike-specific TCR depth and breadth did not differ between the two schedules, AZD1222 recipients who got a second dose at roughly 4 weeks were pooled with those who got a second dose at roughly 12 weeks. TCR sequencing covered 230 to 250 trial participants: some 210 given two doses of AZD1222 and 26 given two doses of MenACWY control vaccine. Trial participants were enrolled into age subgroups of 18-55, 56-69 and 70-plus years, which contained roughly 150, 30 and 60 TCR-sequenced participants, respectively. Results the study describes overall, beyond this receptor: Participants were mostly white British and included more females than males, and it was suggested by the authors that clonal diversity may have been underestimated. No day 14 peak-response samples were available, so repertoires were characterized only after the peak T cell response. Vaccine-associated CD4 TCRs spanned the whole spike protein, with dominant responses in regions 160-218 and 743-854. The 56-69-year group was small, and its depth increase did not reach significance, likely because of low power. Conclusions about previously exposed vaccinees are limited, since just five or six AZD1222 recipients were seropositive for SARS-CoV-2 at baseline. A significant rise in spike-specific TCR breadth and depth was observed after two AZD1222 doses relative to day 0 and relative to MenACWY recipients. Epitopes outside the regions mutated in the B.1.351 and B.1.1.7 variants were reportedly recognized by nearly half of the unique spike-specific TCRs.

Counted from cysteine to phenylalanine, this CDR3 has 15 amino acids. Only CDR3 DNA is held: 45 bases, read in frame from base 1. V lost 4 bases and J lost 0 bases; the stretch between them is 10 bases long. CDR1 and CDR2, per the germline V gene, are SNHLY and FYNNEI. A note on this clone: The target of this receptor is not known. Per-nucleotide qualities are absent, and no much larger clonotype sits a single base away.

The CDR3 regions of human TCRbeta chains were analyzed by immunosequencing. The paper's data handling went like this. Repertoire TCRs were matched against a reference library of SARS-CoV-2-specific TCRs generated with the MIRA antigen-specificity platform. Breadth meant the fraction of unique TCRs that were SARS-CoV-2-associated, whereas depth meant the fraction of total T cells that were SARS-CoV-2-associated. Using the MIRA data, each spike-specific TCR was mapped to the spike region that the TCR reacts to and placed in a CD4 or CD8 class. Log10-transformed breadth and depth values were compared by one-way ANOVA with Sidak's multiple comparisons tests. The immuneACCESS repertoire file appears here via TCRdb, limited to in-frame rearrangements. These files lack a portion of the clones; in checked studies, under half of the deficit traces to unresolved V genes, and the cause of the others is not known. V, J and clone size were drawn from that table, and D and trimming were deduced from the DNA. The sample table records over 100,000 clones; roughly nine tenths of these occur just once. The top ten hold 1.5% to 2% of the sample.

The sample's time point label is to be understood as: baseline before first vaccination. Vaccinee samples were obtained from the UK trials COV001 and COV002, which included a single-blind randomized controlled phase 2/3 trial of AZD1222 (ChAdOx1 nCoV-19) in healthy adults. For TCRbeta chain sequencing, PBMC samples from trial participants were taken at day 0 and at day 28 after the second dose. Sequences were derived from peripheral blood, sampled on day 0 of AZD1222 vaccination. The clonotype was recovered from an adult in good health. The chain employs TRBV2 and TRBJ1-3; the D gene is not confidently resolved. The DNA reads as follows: TGTGCCAGCAGTGTGAACAGCAACTCTGGAAACACCATATATTTT. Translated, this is CASSVNSNSGNTIYF.